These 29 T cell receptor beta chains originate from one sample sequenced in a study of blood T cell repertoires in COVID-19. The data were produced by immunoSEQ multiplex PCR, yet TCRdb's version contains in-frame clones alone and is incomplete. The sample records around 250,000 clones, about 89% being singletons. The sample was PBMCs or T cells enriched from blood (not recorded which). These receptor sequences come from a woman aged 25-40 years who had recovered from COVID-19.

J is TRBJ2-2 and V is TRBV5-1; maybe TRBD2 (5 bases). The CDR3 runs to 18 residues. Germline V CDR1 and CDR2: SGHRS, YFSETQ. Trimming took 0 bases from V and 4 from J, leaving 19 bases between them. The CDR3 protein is CASSLEGSEARFTGELFF. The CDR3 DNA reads TGCGCCAGCAGCTTGGAAGGTAGCGAGGCCAGATTCACCGGGGAGCTGTTTTTT.

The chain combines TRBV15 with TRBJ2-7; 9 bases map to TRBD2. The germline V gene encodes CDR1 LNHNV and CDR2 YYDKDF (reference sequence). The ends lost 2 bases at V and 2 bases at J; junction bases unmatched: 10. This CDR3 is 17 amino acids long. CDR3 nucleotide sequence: TGTGCCACCAGCAGAATGGGGGCGGGAGGGTCCGCCTACGAGCAGTACTTC. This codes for CATSRMGAGGSAYEQYF.

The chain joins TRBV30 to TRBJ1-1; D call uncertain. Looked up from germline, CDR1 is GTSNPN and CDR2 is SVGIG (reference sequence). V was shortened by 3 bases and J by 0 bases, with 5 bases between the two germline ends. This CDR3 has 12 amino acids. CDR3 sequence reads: CAWRHLNTEAFF. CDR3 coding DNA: TGTGCCTGGAGACACCTGAACACTGAAGCTTTCTTT.

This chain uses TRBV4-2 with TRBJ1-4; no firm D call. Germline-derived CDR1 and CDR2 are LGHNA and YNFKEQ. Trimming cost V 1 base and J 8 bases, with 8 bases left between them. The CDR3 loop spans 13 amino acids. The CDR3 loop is CASSQAVVEKLFF. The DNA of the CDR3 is TGTGCCAGCAGCCAAGCGGTAGTGGAAAAACTGTTTTTT.

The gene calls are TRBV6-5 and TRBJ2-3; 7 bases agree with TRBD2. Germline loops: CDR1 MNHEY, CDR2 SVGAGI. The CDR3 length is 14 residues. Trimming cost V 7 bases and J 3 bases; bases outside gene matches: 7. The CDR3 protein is CASNAGVKTDTQYF. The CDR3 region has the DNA TGTGCCAGCAACGCGGGAGTAAAGACAGATACGCAGTATTTT.

CDR3 region: CASSEDRYYSNQPQHF. CDR3 DNA sequence: TGTGCCAGCAGTGAGGACAGATATTATAGCAATCAGCCCCAGCATTTT. This chain uses TRBV2 with TRBJ1-5; a possible D gene is TRBD1 (6 bases). Trimming shortened V by 3 bases and J by 0 bases, and 12 bases separated the two germline ends. The CDR3 has 16 amino acids. Germline V gives CDR1 SNHLY, CDR2 FYNNEI.

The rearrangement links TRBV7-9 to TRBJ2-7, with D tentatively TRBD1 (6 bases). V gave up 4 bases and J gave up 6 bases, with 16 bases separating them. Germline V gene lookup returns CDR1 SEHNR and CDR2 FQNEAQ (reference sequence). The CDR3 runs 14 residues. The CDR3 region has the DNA TGTGCCAGCAGCTCCAGGGGAAGGGTAGGCGAGCAGTACTTC. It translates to CASSSRGRVGEQYF. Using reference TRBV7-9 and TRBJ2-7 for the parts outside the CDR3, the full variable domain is DTGVSQNPRHKITKRGQNVTFRCDPISEHNRLYWYRQTLGQGPEFLTYFQNEAQLEKSRLLSDRFSAERPKGSFSTLEIQRTEQGDSAMYLCASSSRGRVGEQYFGPGTRLTVT.

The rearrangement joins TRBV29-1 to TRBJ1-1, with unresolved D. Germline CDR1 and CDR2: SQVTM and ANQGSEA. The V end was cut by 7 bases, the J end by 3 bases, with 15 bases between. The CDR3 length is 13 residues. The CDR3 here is CSAGGGIHTEAFF. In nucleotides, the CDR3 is TGCAGCGCCGGTGGCGGCATCCACACTGAAGCTTTCTTT.

CDR3 nucleotides: TGTGCCAGCTCACTTGACCGACAGGGGTGGAGCAATCAGCCCCAGCATTTT. As protein: CASSLDRQGWSNQPQHF. The V gene is TRBV18, the J gene TRBJ1-5; 8 bases match TRBD1. J gave up 1 base and V 4 bases, and 9 bases lay outside the gene matches. Germline CDR1 and CDR2: KGHSH and LQKENI. This CDR3 region has 17 residues.

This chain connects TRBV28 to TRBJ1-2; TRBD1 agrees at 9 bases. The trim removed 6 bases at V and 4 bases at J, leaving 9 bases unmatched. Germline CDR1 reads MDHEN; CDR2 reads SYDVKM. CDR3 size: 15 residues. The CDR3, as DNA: TGTGCCAGCAGAGTCGTGGGACAGGGTGGCTATGGCTACACCTTC. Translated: CASRVVGQGGYGYTF.

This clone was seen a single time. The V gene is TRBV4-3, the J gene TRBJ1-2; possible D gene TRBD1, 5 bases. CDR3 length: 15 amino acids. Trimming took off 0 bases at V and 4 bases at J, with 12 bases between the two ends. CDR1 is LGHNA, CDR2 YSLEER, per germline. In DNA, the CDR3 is TGCGCCAGCAGCCAAGATCCTGGCAGGGTCTATGGCTACACCTTC. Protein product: CASSQDPGRVYGYTF.

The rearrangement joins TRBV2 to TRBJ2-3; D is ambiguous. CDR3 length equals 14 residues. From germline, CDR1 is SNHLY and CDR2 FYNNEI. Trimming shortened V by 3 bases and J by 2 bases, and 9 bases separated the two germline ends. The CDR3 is CASSDTFLTDTQYF. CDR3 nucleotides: TGTGCCAGCAGTGATACTTTCCTCACAGATACGCAGTATTTT.

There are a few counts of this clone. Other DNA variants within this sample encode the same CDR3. CDR3 protein: CASSLDRANEKLFF. In DNA, the CDR3 is TGTGCCAGCAGCCTCGACAGGGCTAATGAAAAACTGTTTTTT. The chain employs TRBV7-2 and TRBJ1-4; 7 bases are a match to TRBD1. The V and J ends lost 5 bases and 3 bases, in that order; junction bases with no gene match: 3. The CDR3 has 14 residues. Germline assignment: CDR1 SGHTA and CDR2 FQGNSA. The full variable domain, in which reference TRBV7-2 and TRBJ1-4 provide the parts outside the CDR3, is GAGVSQSPSNKVTEKGKDVELRCDPISGHTALYWYRQSLGQGLEFLIYFQGNSAPDKSGLPSDRFSAERTGGSVSTLTIQRTQQEDSAVYLCASSLDRANEKLFFGSGTQLSVL.

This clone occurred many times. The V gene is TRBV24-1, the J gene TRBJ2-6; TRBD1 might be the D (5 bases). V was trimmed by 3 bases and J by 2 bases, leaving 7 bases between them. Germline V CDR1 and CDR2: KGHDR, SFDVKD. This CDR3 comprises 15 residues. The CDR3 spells CATSDGAAGANVLTF. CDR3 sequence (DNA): TGTGCCACCAGTGATGGGGCGGCTGGGGCCAACGTCCTGACTTTC.

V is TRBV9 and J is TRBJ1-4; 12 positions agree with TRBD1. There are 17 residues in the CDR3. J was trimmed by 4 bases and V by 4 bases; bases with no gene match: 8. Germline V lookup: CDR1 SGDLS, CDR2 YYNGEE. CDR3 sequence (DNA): TGTGCCAGCAGCCATCCGGGACAGGGGGCGGGTAATGAAAAACTGTTTTTT. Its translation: CASSHPGQGAGNEKLFF.

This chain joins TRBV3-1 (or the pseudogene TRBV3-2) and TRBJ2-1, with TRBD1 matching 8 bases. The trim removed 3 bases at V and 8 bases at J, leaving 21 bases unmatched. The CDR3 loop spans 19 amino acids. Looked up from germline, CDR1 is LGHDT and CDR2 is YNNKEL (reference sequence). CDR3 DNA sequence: TGTGCCAGCAGCCATTTGTTTATGGCAGGGGGCCAAAAGGCGGATGAGCAGTTCTTC. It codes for CASSHLFMAGGQKADEQFF.

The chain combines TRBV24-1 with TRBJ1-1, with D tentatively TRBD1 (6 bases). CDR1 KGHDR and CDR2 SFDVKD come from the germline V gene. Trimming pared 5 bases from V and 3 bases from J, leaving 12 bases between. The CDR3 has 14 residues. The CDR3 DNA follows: TGTGCCACCAGTGCCAGGGGAATCGACACTGAAGCTTTCTTT. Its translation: CATSARGIDTEAFF.

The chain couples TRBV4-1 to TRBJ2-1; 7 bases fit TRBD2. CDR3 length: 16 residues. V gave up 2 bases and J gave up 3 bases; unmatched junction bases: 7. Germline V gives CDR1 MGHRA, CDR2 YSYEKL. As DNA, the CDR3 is TGCGCCAGCAGCCAACCCCACCGGACTAGCTACAATGAGCAGTTCTTC. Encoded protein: CASSQPHRTSYNEQFF.

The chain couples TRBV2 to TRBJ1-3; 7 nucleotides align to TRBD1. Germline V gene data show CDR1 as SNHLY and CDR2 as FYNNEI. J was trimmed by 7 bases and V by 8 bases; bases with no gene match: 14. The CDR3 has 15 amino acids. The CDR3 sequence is CASLPGRGLWNTIYF. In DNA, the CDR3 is TGTGCCAGCTTACCCGGCAGGGGGTTGTGGAACACCATATATTTT.

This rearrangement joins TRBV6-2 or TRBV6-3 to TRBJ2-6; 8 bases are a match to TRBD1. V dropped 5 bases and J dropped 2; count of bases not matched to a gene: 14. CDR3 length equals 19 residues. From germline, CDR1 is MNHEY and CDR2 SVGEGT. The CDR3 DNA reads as TGTGCCAGCAGTGCTAAGATAGGACAGGGTTTGGCTGGGGCCAACGTCCTGACTTTC. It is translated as CASSAKIGQGLAGANVLTF.

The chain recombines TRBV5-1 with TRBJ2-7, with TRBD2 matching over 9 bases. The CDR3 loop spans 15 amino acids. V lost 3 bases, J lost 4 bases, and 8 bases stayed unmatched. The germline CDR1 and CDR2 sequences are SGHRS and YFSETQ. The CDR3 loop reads CASSSGAGGGYEQYF. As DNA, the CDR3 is TGCGCCAGCAGCTCCGGAGCGGGAGGAGGGTACGAGCAGTACTTC.

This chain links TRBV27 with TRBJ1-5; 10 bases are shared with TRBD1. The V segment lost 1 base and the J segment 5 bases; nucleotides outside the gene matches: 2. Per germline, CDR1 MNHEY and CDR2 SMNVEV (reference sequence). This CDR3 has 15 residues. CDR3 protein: CASSLWGQGHQPQHF. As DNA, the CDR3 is TGTGCCAGCAGTTTATGGGGACAGGGGCATCAGCCCCAGCATTTT.

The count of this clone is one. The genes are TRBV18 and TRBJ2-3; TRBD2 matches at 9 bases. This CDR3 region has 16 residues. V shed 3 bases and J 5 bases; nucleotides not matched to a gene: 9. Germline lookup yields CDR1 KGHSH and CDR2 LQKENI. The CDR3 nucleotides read TGTGCCAGCTCACCCGCTAGCGGGACCCCAGGAGATACGCAGTATTTT. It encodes CASSPASGTPGDTQYF.

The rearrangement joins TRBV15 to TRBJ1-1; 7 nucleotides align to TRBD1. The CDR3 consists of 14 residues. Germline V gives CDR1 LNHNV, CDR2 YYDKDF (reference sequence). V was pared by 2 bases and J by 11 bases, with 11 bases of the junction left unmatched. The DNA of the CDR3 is TGTGCCACCAGCAGACCCCGACAGGGCTCTTCTGCTTTCTTT. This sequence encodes CATSRPRQGSSAFF.

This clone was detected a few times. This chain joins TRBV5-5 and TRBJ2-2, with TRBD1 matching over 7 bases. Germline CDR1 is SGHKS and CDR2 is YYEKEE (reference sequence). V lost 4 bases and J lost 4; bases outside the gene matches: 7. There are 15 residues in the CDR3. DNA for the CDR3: TGTGCCAGCAGCGAATGGGACAGAGGCACCGGGGAGCTGTTTTTT. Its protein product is CASSEWDRGTGELFF.

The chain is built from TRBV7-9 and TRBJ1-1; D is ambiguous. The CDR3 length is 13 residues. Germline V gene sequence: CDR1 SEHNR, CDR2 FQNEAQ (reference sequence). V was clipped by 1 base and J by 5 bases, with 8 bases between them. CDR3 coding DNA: TGTGCCAGCAGCTTAGAACAGAAGACTGAAGCTTTCTTT. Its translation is CASSLEQKTEAFF.

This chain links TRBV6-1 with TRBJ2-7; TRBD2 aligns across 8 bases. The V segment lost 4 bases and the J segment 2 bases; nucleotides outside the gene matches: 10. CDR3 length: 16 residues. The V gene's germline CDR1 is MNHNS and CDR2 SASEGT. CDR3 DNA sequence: TGTGCCAGCAGTGTAAGCCGGGGGGGTTACCCCTACGAGCAGTACTTC. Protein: CASSVSRGGYPYEQYF.

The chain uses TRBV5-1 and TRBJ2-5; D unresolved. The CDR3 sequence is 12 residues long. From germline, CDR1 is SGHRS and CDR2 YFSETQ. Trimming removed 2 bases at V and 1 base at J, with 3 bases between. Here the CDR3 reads CASSFSQETQYF. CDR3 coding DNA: TGCGCCAGCAGCTTCTCCCAAGAGACCCAGTACTTC.

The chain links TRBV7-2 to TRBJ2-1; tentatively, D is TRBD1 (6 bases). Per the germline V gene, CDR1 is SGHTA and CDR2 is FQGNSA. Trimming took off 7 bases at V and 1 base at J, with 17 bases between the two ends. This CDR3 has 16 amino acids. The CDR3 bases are TGTGCCAGCACCCTTGGGGGCCCCTCTTCCTACAATGAGCAGTTCTTC. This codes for CASTLGGPSSYNEQFF. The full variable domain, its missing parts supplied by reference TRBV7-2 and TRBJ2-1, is GAGVSQSPSNKVTEKGKDVELRCDPISGHTALYWYRQSLGQGLEFLIYFQGNSAPDKSGLPSDRFSAERTGGSVSTLTIQRTQQEDSAVYLCASTLGGPSSYNEQFFGPGTRLTVL.